Listed below are T cell receptor beta chains from one sample, sequenced in a study of T-cell reconstitution after alpha-beta-depleted transplantation in children. TCRdb re-analysed the PCR reads in MiXCR, keeping a single row per CDR3 protein. Here the sample spans roughly 220,000 distinct CDR3 sequences, under 8.5% being singletons. Material: PBMCs, mostly from graft donor cells, obtained 360 days after TCRalphabeta/CD19-depleted stem cell transplant. The source of these receptors is a male patient between 2 and 9 years old who had a stem cell transplant for acute myeloid leukemia, so the T cells may come from the graft donor. CDR3s include the opening cysteine and the closing phenylalanine or tryptophan. D genes are given only for firm matches. Clone size is shown for a subset of rows, as once, few, many or a class of expanded clone.

CASSVGQAYEQFF	TGTGCCAGCAGCGTAGGGCAGGCTTATGAGCAGTTCTTC	TRBV9	TRBJ2-1	many	NA
CASSPLAGVETQYF	TGTGCCAGCAGTCCACTAGCGGGGGTCGAGACCCAGTACTTC	TRBV12-3/TRBV12-4	TRBJ2-5	few	TRBD2
CASSLQVGEQFF	TGCGCCAGCAGCTTGCAAGTCGGTGAGCAGTTCTTC	TRBV4-1	TRBJ2-1	NA	NA
CASSVEAMGYNEQFF	TGTGCCAGCAGCGTAGAAGCAATGGGGTACAATGAGCAGTTCTTC	TRBV9	TRBJ2-1	NA	NA
CASSYLYQETQYF	TGTGCCAGCAGTTACCTGTACCAAGAGACCCAGTACTTC	TRBV6-6	TRBJ2-5	NA	NA
CATSPFLTDLYEQYF	TGTGCCACCAGCCCCTTCCTCACGGACCTCTACGAGCAGTACTTC	TRBV3-1	TRBJ2-7	few	NA
CSASHRGTGELFF	TGCAGTGCTAGCCACCGGGGGACCGGGGAGCTGTTTTTT	TRBV20-1	TRBJ2-2	many	NA
CASSPTGGVNYGYTF	TGTGCCAGCAGCCCAACCGGGGGGGTTAACTATGGCTACACCTTC	TRBV7-2	TRBJ1-2	NA	NA
CASSLGPSETQYF	TGTGCCAGCAGCCTTGGCCCGTCGGAGACCCAGTACTTC	TRBV7-2	TRBJ2-5	NA	NA
CASSRDPLNTGELFF	TGCGCCAGCAGTCGGGACCCGCTGAACACCGGGGAGCTGTTTTTT	TRBV5-1	TRBJ2-2	few	NA
CASSPRGPYNSPLHF	TGTGCCAGCTCCCCTCGTGGGCCTTATAATTCACCCCTCCACTTT	TRBV12-3/TRBV12-4	TRBJ1-6	few	NA
CASSPDFSSSYNEQFF	TGTGCCAGCAGCCCTGACTTCTCTTCCTCCTACAATGAGCAGTTCTTC	TRBV11-2	TRBJ2-1	few	NA
CASSSQQTAANYGYTF	TGCGCCAGCAGCTCTCAGCAGACAGCAGCTAACTATGGCTACACCTTC	TRBV5-1	TRBJ1-2	few	NA
CASSLVTSDTGELFF	TGCGCCAGCAGCTTGGTGACTAGCGACACCGGGGAGCTGTTTTTT	TRBV5-1	TRBJ2-2	many	TRBD2
CASSEQLNTEAFF	TGTGCCAGCAGTGAACAGTTGAACACTGAAGCTTTCTTT	TRBV12-3/TRBV12-4	TRBJ1-1	few	NA
CASSLGLAGPYEQYF	TGTGCCAGCAGTTTAGGACTAGCGGGCCCCTACGAGCAGTACTTC	TRBV12-3/TRBV12-4	TRBJ2-7	many	TRBD2
CASSQEGSGVWTGELFF	TGTGCCAGCAGCCAAGAAGGGTCGGGGGTTTGGACCGGGGAGCTGTTTTTT	TRBV3-1	TRBJ2-2	NA	NA
CASSWGGLAFF	TGTGCCAGCAGTTGGGGGGGCCTTGCTTTCTTT	TRBV12-3/TRBV12-4	TRBJ1-1	many	NA
CASSFVPAVSSYNEQFF	TGCGCCAGCAGCTTCGTCCCAGCGGTGAGCTCCTACAATGAGCAGTTCTTC	TRBV5-1	TRBJ2-1	NA	NA
CASSFITENTEAFF	TGTGCCAGCAGCTTTATTACGGAGAACACTGAAGCTTTCTTT	TRBV7-9	TRBJ1-1	many	NA
CASSLGGTPSYEQYF	TGCGCCAGCAGCTTAGGGGGCACACCCTCCTACGAGCAGTACTTC	TRBV5-1	TRBJ2-7	NA	TRBD1
CATSRDSSGGASPFYNEQFF	TGTGCCACCAGCAGAGATTCTAGCGGGGGGGCCTCCCCATTCTACAATGAGCAGTTCTTC	TRBV15	TRBJ2-1	NA	TRBD2
CASSYVHYSTEAFF	TGTGCCAGCAGTTACGTCCACTATTCCACTGAAGCTTTCTTT	TRBV6-2/TRBV6-3	TRBJ1-1	few	NA
CASSLVALRDRETQYF	TGTGCCAGCAGCTTAGTAGCACTCCGGGATCGAGAGACCCAGTACTTC	TRBV7-9	TRBJ2-5	few	NA
CASSTLQGIQYF	TGTGCCAGCAGTACCCTACAGGGAATTCAGTACTTC	TRBV27	TRBJ2-4	NA	NA
CSAPSNSYNSPLHF	TGCAGTGCTCCCTCCAACTCCTATAATTCACCCCTCCACTTT	TRBV20-1	TRBJ1-6	many	NA
CASRPSGLAPRDTQYF	TGTGCCAGCAGACCCTCGGGACTAGCCCCTCGAGATACGCAGTATTTT	TRBV12-3/TRBV12-4	TRBJ2-3	many	TRBD2
CASSESKGQLRYEQYF	TGCGCCAGCAGTGAGTCGAAGGGGCAGCTTAGGTACGAGCAGTACTTC	TRBV10-2	TRBJ2-7	NA	NA
CSVEGRGGVTDTQYF	TGCAGCGTTGAAGGCCGAGGGGGAGTCACAGATACGCAGTATTTT	TRBV29-1	TRBJ2-3	many	NA
CASSLGLKREGSYEQYF	TGTGCCAGCAGTTTAGGTCTTAAGCGGGAGGGATCCTACGAGCAGTACTTC	TRBV12-3/TRBV12-4	TRBJ2-7	NA	TRBD2
CSALYNEQFF	TGCAGTGCCCTATACAATGAGCAGTTCTTC	TRBV20-1	TRBJ2-1	many	NA